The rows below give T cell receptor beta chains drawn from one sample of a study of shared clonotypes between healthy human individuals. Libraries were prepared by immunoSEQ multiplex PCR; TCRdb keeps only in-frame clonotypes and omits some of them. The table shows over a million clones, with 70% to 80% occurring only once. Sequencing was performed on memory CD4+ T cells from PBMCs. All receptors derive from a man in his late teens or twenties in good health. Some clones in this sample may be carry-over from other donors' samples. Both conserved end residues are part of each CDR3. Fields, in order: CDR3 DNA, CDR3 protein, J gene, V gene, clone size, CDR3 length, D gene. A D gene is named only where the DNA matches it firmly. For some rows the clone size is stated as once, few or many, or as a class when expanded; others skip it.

DNA: TGTGCCAGCAGCCTGGCTAGCGGGAGGACCGGGGAGCTGTTTTTT
CDR3: CASSLASGRTGELFF
J: TRBJ2-2
V: TRBV7-2
size: few
length: 15
D: TRBD2

DNA: TGTGCCAGTAGGGACAGTTCCTCTGGAAACACCATATATTTT
CDR3: CASRDSSSGNTIYF
J: TRBJ1-3
V: TRBV19
size: NA
length: 14
D: NA

DNA: TGTGCCAGCAGCTTAGGGGGCGCGCTAGCTAGTTTGGTTACGCAGTATTTT
CDR3: CASSLGGALASLVTQYF
J: TRBJ2-3
V: TRBV7-2
size: NA
length: 17
D: NA

DNA: TGTGCCAGCTCACCACCTTCCAGAATCACAGATACGCAGTATTTT
CDR3: CASSPPSRITDTQYF
J: TRBJ2-3
V: TRBV18
size: NA
length: 15
D: NA

DNA: TGTGCCAGCAGTGTGGGGATCACTGAAGCTTTCTTT
CDR3: CASSVGITEAFF
J: TRBJ1-1
V: TRBV25-1
size: NA
length: 12
D: NA

DNA: TGCGCCAGCAGCCAAGAGATGAGTCGGAGCTCCTACAATGAGCAGTTCTTC
CDR3: CASSQEMSRSSYNEQFF
J: TRBJ2-1
V: TRBV4-1
size: once
length: 17
D: NA

DNA: TGTGCCAGCAGCTCAGCCTATGGCAGCGGCCCAGGAGATACGCAGTATTTT
CDR3: CASSSAYGSGPGDTQYF
J: TRBJ2-3
V: TRBV11-2
size: NA
length: 17
D: NA

DNA: TGCGCCAGCAGCGTACCCTCTGGGGGAGATACGCAGTATTTT
CDR3: CASSVPSGGDTQYF
J: TRBJ2-3
V: TRBV5-1
size: NA
length: 14
D: NA

DNA: TGTGCCAGCAGTTTTGAGGGGGCAAACGCCTACGAGCAGTACTTC
CDR3: CASSFEGANAYEQYF
J: TRBJ2-7
V: TRBV28
size: NA
length: 15
D: TRBD1

DNA: TGTGCCAGCATCGTCGAGGGAAGCTATGGCTACACCTTC
CDR3: CASIVEGSYGYTF
J: TRBJ1-2
V: TRBV2
size: NA
length: 13
D: NA

DNA: TGTGCCAGTAGTACCTCAGGGGGCCCAGATACGCAGTATTTT
CDR3: CASSTSGGPDTQYF
J: TRBJ2-3
V: TRBV19
size: NA
length: 14
D: TRBD1

DNA: TGCGCCAGCAGCCGGTCAGGGTCGGATTCTAACTATGGCTACACCTTC
CDR3: CASSRSGSDSNYGYTF
J: TRBJ1-2
V: TRBV5-1
size: NA
length: 16
D: NA

DNA: TGTGCCAGCAGGACCGGGACTAGCGACCTCTACGAGCAGTACTTC
CDR3: CASRTGTSDLYEQYF
J: TRBJ2-7
V: TRBV5-4
size: NA
length: 15
D: TRBD2

DNA: TGTGCCAGCAGCCAAGGGGCTAGCGGGACTCAAGAGACCCAGTACTTC
CDR3: CASSQGASGTQETQYF
J: TRBJ2-5
V: TRBV9
size: NA
length: 16
D: TRBD2

DNA: TGTGCCAGCAGGCCGGGGCACTCTGGAAACACCATATATTTT
CDR3: CASRPGHSGNTIYF
J: TRBJ1-3
V: TRBV2
size: NA
length: 14
D: NA

DNA: TGTGCCAGCAGCGTACTATCTACACTCCACGAGCAGTACTTC
CDR3: CASSVLSTLHEQYF
J: TRBJ2-7
V: TRBV9
size: once
length: 14
D: NA

DNA: TGTGCCAGCAGCAAGGGCGGGAGCTCCTACGAGCAGTACTTC
CDR3: CASSKGGSSYEQYF
J: TRBJ2-7
V: TRBV9
size: many
length: 14
D: TRBD2

DNA: TGCGCCAGCAACCGGGACTACCCCCCAGATACGCAGTATTTT
CDR3: CASNRDYPPDTQYF
J: TRBJ2-3
V: TRBV5-1
size: NA
length: 14
D: TRBD2

DNA: TGTGCCAGCAGCTTGGCAGTAGGGCGGTACGAGCAGTACTTC
CDR3: CASSLAVGRYEQYF
J: TRBJ2-7
V: TRBV5-6
size: NA
length: 14
D: NA

DNA: TGTGCCAGCAGTTTACCCCAACGGGCGCCGCATTCACCCCTCCACTTT
CDR3: CASSLPQRAPHSPLHF
J: TRBJ1-6
V: TRBV28
size: NA
length: 16
D: NA

DNA: TGTGCCAGCAGCCAAGAAACAGGCCTAGCGGGAGGCAGTACGCAGTATTTT
CDR3: CASSQETGLAGGSTQYF
J: TRBJ2-3
V: TRBV4-2
size: once
length: 17
D: TRBD2

DNA: TGTGCCAGCAGCAGACCGGGACAGTACTACGAGCAGTACTTC
CDR3: CASSRPGQYYEQYF
J: TRBJ2-7
V: TRBV27
size: NA
length: 14
D: TRBD1

DNA: TGTGCCAGCAGCGTAGGGCCGGTTAACTATGGCTACACCTTC
CDR3: CASSVGPVNYGYTF
J: TRBJ1-2
V: TRBV9
size: NA
length: 14
D: NA

DNA: TGTGCCATCAGTACGGACGGAGGCCCCAACTACGAGCAGTACTTC
CDR3: CAISTDGGPNYEQYF
J: TRBJ2-7
V: TRBV10-3
size: NA
length: 15
D: NA

DNA: TGTGCCAGCTCACCACCCGGGACAAACGAAGAGACCCAGTACTTC
CDR3: CASSPPGTNEETQYF
J: TRBJ2-5
V: TRBV18
size: NA
length: 15
D: NA

DNA: TGTGCCAGCTCATACCGCCCCGGGACTACGCCCTACAATGAGCAGTTCTTC
CDR3: CASSYRPGTTPYNEQFF
J: TRBJ2-1
V: TRBV18
size: NA
length: 17
D: TRBD2

DNA: TGTGCCAGCAGCTTATCCGGCGGGACGCACCAAGAGACCCAGTACTTC
CDR3: CASSLSGGTHQETQYF
J: TRBJ2-5
V: TRBV7-8
size: NA
length: 16
D: NA

DNA: TGTGCCAGCTCACCACGCAGGGGTGACGCCGGGGAGCTGTTTTTT
CDR3: CASSPRRGDAGELFF
J: TRBJ2-2
V: TRBV18
size: once
length: 15
D: NA

DNA: TGTGCCAGCAGCGTAAAACTAGCGGGACCCGGGGAGCTGTTTTTT
CDR3: CASSVKLAGPGELFF
J: TRBJ2-2
V: TRBV9
size: NA
length: 15
D: TRBD2

DNA: TGTGCCAGCAGTAGGGGTAGTGGAAGCTCCTACGAGCAGTACTTC
CDR3: CASSRGSGSSYEQYF
J: TRBJ2-7
V: TRBV6-6
size: NA
length: 15
D: NA

DNA: TGTGCCAGCAGTGGTCTCCGGACTAGCGGGAGGGCCAATGAGCAGTTCTTC
CDR3: CASSGLRTSGRANEQFF
J: TRBJ2-1
V: TRBV6-1
size: few
length: 17
D: TRBD2

DNA: TGTGCCAGCAAACCCCGGTGGGCGGGAGGTTGGGATACGCAGTATTTT
CDR3: CASKPRWAGGWDTQYF
J: TRBJ2-3
V: TRBV28
size: NA
length: 16
D: TRBD2

DNA: TGTGCCTGGGGGGGACCCACAACTAATGAAAAACTGTTTTTT
CDR3: CAWGGPTTNEKLFF
J: TRBJ1-4
V: TRBV30
size: many
length: 14
D: NA

DNA: TGCGCCAGCAGCTTGGCGGGGACAGGGGAAGAGACCCAGTACTTC
CDR3: CASSLAGTGEETQYF
J: TRBJ2-5
V: TRBV5-1
size: few
length: 15
D: TRBD1

DNA: TGTGCCACCAGCAGAGACCCCGGGACAGCCTACGAGCAGTACTTC
CDR3: CATSRDPGTAYEQYF
J: TRBJ2-7
V: TRBV15
size: NA
length: 15
D: TRBD1

DNA: TGTGCCAGCAGCGAGACCGGGACAGGGGGCACTGAAGCTTTCTTT
CDR3: CASSETGTGGTEAFF
J: TRBJ1-1
V: TRBV11-3
size: NA
length: 15
D: TRBD1

DNA: TGTGCCATCAGTGGATCGACTAGCGGGACCGATGAGCAGTTCTTC
CDR3: CAISGSTSGTDEQFF
J: TRBJ2-1
V: TRBV10-3
size: few
length: 15
D: TRBD2

DNA: TGCGCCAGCAGCTTGGCCGGTTACCTGCCATCTGGGGCCAACGTCCTGACTTTC
CDR3: CASSLAGYLPSGANVLTF
J: TRBJ2-6
V: TRBV5-1
size: NA
length: 18
D: NA

DNA: TGTGCCAGCAGCCCTCGACAGGTCCAAAGGGAGCTGTTTTTT
CDR3: CASSPRQVQRELFF
J: TRBJ2-2
V: TRBV14
size: NA
length: 14
D: NA

DNA: TGTGCCAGCAGCGTTAGCGGGGGTGATACAGATACGCAGTATTTT
CDR3: CASSVSGGDTDTQYF
J: TRBJ2-3
V: TRBV9
size: once
length: 15
D: TRBD2